This T cell receptor beta chain was documented in a study of type 1 regulatory T cells. Whole-study context: T-allo10 is a Tr1-enriched, alloantigen-specific CD4 T cell product made in vitro.

T-allo10 cells from the graft donor were described as anergic, host-alloantigen-specific, and alloantigen-specific suppressors. Each CDR3 protein is one row after TCRdb ran MiXCR on the reads. The sample carries over 55,000 distinct CDR3 sequences, about 60% recorded once. This CDR3 has 16 residues. With 5 bases clipped from V and 4 bases from J, the junction kept 11 bases outside the gene matches. Germline CDR1 and CDR2: SGHAT and FQNNGV. The table lists this clonotype with a few counts. The antigen is unknown. The sample consisted of cultured T cells, either the whole culture or a sorted T cell fraction (not recorded which). The sample's subset: Tr1-enriched cell product generated in vitro against host alloantigens. The receptor comes from a human donor in good health. V and J are TRBV11-2 and TRBJ2-7, with 10 bases lining up with TRBD1. The CDR3 DNA sequence: TGTGCCAGCAGCCGAGAACCCGGGACAGGGGTATACGAGCAGTACTTC. Its protein is CASSREPGTGVYEQYF.